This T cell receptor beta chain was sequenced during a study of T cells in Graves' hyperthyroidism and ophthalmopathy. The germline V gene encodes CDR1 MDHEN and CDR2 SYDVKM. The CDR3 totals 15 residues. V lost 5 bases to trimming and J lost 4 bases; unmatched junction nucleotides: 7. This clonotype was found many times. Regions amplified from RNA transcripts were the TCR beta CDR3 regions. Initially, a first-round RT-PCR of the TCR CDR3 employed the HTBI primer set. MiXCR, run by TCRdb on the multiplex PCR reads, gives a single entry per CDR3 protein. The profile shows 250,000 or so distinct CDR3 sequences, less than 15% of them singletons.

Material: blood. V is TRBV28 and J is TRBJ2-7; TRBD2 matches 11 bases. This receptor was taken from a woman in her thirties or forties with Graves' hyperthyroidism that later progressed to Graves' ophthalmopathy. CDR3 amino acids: CASSTLAGGVYEQYF. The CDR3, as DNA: TGTGCCAGCAGTACCTTAGCGGGAGGGGTTTACGAGCAGTACTTC.